Here is one T cell receptor (beta chain) with its context. Its antigen is not identified. The data were taken from a study of graft-versus-host responses after intestinal transplantation. Using immunoSEQ multiplex PCR, the repertoire was profiled, and TCRdb retains in-frame clones only, with some absent. Of fewer than 110,000 clones detected, 90% to 95% appear once; the ten largest clones hold 1% to 1.5%. The ends were cut back, 5 bases at V and 7 bases at J, with 23 bases in the middle. This CDR3 comprises 16 residues. In germline, CDR1 is LNHDA, CDR2 SQIVND (reference sequence). The study's findings and limits: Analysis identified GvH clones in recipient marrow, with some appearing first in ileum or blood.

The chain carries TRBV19 and TRBJ1-2; D unresolved. The sequence was collected from a human donor who received an intestinal transplant. The source was unstimulated CD8+ T cells sorted from spleen or lymph node cells, collected before intestinal transplant. CDR3 amino acids: CASSSSAGHRLPGYTF. DNA for the CDR3: TGTGCCAGTAGTTCATCCGCGGGCCACCGATTGCCTGGCTACACCTTC. Together with reference TRBV19 and TRBJ1-2, the CDR3 gives the full variable domain: DGGITQSPKYLFRKEGQNVTLSCEQNLNHDAMYWYRQDPGQGLRLIYYSQIVNDFQKGDIAEGYSVSREKKESFPLTVTSAQKNPTAFYLCASSSSAGHRLPGYTFGSGTRLTVV.